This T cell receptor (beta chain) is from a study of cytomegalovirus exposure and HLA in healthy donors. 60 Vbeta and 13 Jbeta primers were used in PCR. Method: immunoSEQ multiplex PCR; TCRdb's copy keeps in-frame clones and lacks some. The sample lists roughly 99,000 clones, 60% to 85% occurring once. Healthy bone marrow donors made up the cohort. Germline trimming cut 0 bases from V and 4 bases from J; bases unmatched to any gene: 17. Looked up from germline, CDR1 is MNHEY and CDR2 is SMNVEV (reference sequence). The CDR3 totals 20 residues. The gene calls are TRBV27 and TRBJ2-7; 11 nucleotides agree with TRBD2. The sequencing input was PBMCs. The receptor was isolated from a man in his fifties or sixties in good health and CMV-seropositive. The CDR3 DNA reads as TGTGCCAGCAGTTTATCGATCCGGACTACATTAGCGGGGGGGCCTTACGAGCAGTACTTC. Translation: CASSLSIRTTLAGGPYEQYF.